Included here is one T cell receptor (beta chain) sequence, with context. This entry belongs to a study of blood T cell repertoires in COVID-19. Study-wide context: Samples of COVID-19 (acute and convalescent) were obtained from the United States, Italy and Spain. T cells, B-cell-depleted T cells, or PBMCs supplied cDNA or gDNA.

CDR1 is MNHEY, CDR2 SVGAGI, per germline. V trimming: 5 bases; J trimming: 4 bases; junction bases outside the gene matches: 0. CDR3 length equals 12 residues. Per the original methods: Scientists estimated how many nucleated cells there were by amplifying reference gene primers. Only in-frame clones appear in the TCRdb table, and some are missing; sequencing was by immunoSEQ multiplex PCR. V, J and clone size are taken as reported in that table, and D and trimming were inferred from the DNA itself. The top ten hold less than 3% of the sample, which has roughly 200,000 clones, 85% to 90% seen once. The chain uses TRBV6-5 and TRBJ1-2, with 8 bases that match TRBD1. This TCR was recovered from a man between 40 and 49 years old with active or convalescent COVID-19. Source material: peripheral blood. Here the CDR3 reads CASSTGGYGYTF. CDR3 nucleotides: TGTGCCAGCAGTACAGGGGGCTATGGCTACACCTTC.